In this sample, the clone carrying this T cell receptor (beta chain) turned up a few times. Its target is not known. These data belong to a study of blood T cells in healthy people across ages. Study observations and caveats: More naive CD4+ cells and higher diversity marked long-lived donors relative to aged donors. Unsorted PBMC material precluded a definitive naive versus antigen-experienced comparison.

A second about 6 to 12 cycle PCR used barcoded and J-beta primers. Each CDR3 protein is one row after TCRdb ran MiXCR on the 5' RACE reads. In the table there are approximately 800,000 distinct CDR3 sequences, more than 35% of which are singletons. Germline V gene lookup returns CDR1 ENHRY and CDR2 SYGVKD. This CDR3 spans 17 amino acids. V lost 2 bases, J lost 0 bases, and 15 bases lay in between. Samples each had at least 6 micrograms of total RNA extracted. The sequence derives from an elderly man in good health. This chain joins TRBV10-3 and TRBJ2-3; a possible D gene is TRBD2 (5 bases). Sequenced: blood. CDR3 residues: CAISEARPGISTDTQYF. In DNA, the CDR3 is TGTGCCATCAGTGAGGCGCGACCGGGAATTAGCACAGATACGCAGTATTTT.